This TCR beta chain came from a study of T cell changes during pregnancy in multiple sclerosis. The data were produced by immunoSEQ multiplex PCR, yet TCRdb's version contains in-frame clones alone and is incomplete. Found here are approximately 50,000 clones, approximately 93% of them singletons; the top ten hold approximately 0.31%. The germline CDR1 and CDR2 sequences are GTSNPN and SVGIG (reference sequence). The CDR3 has 17 residues. The V gene end was trimmed by 3 bases and the J gene end by 0 bases; junction bases not matched to a gene: 10. This chain joins TRBV30 and TRBJ1-2, with 10 bases matching TRBD1. The TCR was taken from a female donor with multiple sclerosis, enrolled in a pregnancy study. This specimen consisted of CD4+ T cells from peripheral blood mononuclear cells, obtained in the third trimester of pregnancy. DNA for the CDR3: TGTGCCTGGAGCTTCCGGGACAGGGGCCTCTCTAACTATGGCTACACCTTC. It is translated as CAWSFRDRGLSNYGYTF. Based on the CDR3 plus reference TRBV30 and TRBJ1-2, the full variable domain is SQTIHQWPATLVQPVGSPLSLECTVEGTSNPNLYWYRQAAGRGLQLLFYSVGIGQISSEVPQNLSASRPQDRQFILSSKKLLLSDSGFYLCAWSFRDRGLSNYGYTFGSGTRLTVV.